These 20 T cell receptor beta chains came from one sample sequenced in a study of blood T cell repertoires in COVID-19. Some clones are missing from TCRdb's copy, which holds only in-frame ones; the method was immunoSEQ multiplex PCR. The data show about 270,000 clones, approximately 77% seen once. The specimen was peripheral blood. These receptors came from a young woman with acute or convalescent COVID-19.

CDR3 nucleotides: TGTGCCAGCAGCCAAGGGCGACAGGGAAACTATGGCTACACCTTC. Protein: CASSQGRQGNYGYTF. This chain uses TRBV14 with TRBJ1-2, with 7 bases fitting TRBD1. The CDR3 contains 15 residues. Germline CDR1 is SGHDN and CDR2 is FVKESK. V lost 1 base and J lost 2; bases outside the gene matches: 4. Supplemented by reference TRBV14 and TRBJ1-2, the full variable domain reads EAGVTQFPSHSVIEKGQTVTLRCDPISGHDNLYWYRRVMGKEIKFLLHFVKESKQDESGMPNNRFLAERTGGTYSTLKVQPAELEDSGVYFCASSQGRQGNYGYTFGSGTRLTVV.

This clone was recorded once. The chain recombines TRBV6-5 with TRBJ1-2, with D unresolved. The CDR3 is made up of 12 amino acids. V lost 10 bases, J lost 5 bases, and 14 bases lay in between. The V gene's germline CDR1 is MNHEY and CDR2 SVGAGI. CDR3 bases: TGTGCCACATTAAACTCTGCATATGGCTACACCTTC. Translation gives CATLNSAYGYTF.

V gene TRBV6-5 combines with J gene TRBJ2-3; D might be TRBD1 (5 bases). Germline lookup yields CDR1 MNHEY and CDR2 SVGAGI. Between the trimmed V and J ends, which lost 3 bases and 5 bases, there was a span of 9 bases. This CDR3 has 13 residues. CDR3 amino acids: CASSYQGRDTQYF. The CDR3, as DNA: TGTGCCAGCAGTTATCAGGGCAGAGATACGCAGTATTTT.

In DNA, the CDR3 is TGCGCCAGCAGCCAAGAGCTATATCAGAACACTGAAGCTTTCTTT. Its translation: CASSQELYQNTEAFF. The chain has TRBV4-3 and TRBJ1-1; D gene uncertain. V shed 0 bases and J shed 1 base, with 9 bases lying between them. The CDR3 runs 15 residues. From germline, CDR1 is LGHNA and CDR2 YSLEER.

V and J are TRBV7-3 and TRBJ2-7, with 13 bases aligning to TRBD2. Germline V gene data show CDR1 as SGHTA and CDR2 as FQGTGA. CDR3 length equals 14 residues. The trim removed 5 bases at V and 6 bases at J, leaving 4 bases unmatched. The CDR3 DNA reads TGTGCCAGCAGCCCCCGACTAGCGGGAGGCGAGCAGTACTTC. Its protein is CASSPRLAGGEQYF.

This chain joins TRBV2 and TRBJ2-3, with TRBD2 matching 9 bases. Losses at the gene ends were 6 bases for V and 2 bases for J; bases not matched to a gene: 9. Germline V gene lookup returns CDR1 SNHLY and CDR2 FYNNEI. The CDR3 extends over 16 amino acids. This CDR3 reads CASRHLREGPTDTQYF. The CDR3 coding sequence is TGTGCCAGCAGGCACCTGCGGGAGGGACCCACAGATACGCAGTATTTT.

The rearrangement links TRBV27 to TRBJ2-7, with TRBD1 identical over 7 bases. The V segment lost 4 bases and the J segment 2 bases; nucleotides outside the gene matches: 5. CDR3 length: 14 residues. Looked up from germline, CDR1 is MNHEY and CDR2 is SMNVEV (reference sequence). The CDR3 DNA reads TGTGCCAGCAGTTATAGGGACAGCACCTACGAGCAGTACTTC. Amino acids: CASSYRDSTYEQYF.

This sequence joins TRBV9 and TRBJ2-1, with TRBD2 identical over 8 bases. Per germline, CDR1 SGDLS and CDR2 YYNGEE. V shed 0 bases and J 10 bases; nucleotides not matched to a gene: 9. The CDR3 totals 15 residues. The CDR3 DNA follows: TGTGCCAGCAGCGTAGTGATTGGTTTAGCGGGGGAGCAGTTCTTC. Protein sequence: CASSVVIGLAGEQFF.

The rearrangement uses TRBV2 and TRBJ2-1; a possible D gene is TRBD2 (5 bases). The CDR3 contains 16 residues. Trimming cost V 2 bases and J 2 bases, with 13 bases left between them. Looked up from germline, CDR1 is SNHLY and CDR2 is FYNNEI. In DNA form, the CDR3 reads TGTGCCAGCAGTGAATTGGAGGCAGGAACCTACAATGAGCAGTTCTTC. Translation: CASSELEAGTYNEQFF.

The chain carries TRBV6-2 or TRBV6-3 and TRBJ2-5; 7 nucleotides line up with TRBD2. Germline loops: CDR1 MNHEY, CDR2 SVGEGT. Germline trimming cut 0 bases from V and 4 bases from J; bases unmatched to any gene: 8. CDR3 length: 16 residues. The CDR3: CASSYSFAGVVETQYF. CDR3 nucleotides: TGTGCCAGCAGTTACTCATTCGCGGGAGTGGTAGAGACCCAGTACTTC.

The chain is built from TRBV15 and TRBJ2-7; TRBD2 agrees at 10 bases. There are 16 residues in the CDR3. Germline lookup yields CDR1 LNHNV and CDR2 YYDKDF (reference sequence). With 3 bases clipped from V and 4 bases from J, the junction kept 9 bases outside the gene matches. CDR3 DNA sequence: TGTGCCACCAGCAGTCTGCCTAGCGGGAGTAGTTACGAGCAGTACTTC. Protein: CATSSLPSGSSYEQYF. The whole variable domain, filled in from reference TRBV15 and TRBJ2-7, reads DAMVIQNPRYQVTQFGKPVTLSCSQTLNHNVMYWYQQKSSQAPKLLFHYYDKDFNNEADTPDNFQSRRPNTSFCFLDIRSPGLGDTAMYLCATSSLPSGSSYEQYFGPGTRLTVT.

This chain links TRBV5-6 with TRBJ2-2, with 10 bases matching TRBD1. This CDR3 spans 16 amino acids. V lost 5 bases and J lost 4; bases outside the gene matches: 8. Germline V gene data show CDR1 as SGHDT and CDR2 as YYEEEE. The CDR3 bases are TGTGCCAGCAGGAAAACCGGGACAGGGGTCACCGGGGAGCTGTTTTTT. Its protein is CASRKTGTGVTGELFF.

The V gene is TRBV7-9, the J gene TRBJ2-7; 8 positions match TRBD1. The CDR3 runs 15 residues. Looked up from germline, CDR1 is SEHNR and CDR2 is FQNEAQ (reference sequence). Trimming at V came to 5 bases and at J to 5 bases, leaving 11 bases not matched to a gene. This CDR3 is CASSHGQGRLDEQYF. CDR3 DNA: TGTGCCAGCAGCCATGGACAGGGTCGTTTGGACGAGCAGTACTTC.

CDR3 sequence (DNA): TGTGCCTGGGGACATACTTATAATTCACCCCTCCACTTT. This translates into CAWGHTYNSPLHF. The chain carries TRBV30 and TRBJ1-6; D perhaps matches TRBD1 (5 bases). The CDR3 is made up of 13 amino acids. CDR1 is GTSNPN, CDR2 SVGIG, per germline (reference sequence). Trimming stripped 5 bases from V and 4 bases from J, with 9 bases between.

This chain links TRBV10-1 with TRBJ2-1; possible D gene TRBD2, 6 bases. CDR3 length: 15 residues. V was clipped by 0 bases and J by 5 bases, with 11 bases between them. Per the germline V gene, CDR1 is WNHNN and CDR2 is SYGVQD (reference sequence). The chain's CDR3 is CASSESGLSNNEQFF. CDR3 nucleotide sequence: TGCGCCAGCAGTGAGTCGGGACTGTCAAACAATGAGCAGTTCTTC.

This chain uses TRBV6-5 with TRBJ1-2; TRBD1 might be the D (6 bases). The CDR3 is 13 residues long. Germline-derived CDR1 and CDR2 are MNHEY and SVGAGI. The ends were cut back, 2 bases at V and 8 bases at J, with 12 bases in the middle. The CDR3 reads CASSYDRMGGYTF. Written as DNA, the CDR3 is TGTGCCAGCAGTTACGACAGGATGGGCGGCTACACCTTC.

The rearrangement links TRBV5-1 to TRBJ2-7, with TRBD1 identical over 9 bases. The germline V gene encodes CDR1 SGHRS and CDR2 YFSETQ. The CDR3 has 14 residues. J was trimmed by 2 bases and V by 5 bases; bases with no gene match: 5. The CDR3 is CASRRQGVAYEQYF. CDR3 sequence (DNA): TGCGCCAGCAGGCGACAGGGGGTGGCCTACGAGCAGTACTTC. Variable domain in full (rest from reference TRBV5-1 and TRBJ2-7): KAGVTQTPRYLIKTRGQQVTLSCSPISGHRSVSWYQQTPGQGLQFLFEYFSETQRNKGNFPGRFSGRQFSNSRSEMNVSTLELGDSALYLCASRRQGVAYEQYFGPGTRLTVT.

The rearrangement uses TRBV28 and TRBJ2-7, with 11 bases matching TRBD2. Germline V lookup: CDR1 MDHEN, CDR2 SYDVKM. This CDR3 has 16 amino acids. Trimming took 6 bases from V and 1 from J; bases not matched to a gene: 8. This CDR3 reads CASRRGTSGNSYEQYF. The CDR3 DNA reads TGTGCCAGCAGAAGAGGGACTAGCGGAAATTCCTACGAGCAGTACTTC.

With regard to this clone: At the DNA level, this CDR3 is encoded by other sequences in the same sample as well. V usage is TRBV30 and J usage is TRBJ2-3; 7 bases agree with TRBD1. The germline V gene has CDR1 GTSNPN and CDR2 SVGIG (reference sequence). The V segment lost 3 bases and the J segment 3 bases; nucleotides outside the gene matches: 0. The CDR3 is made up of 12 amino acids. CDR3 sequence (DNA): TGTGCCTGGAGCAGGGGGACAGATACGCAGTATTTT. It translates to CAWSRGTDTQYF.

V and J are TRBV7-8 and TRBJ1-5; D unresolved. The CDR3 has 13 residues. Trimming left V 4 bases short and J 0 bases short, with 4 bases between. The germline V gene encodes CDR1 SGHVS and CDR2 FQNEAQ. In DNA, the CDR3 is TGTGCCAGCAGCTCCTATAGCAATCAGCCCCAGCATTTT. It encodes CASSSYSNQPQHF.